The T cell receptor (beta chain) under discussion was sequenced for a study of response to subunit inactivated influenza vaccine. Study-wide results and caveats: The authors put forward the suggestion that each seasonal influenza vaccination may bring in only a limited number of new T cells.

This clonotype showed up just a few times. Its matching antigen is unknown. V was clipped by 2 bases and J by 7 bases, with 10 bases between them. CDR3 length equals 12 residues. Germline loops: CDR1 SQVTM, CDR2 ANQGSEA. TCRdb fed the RT-PCR reads into MiXCR, producing one record per CDR3 protein. The sample lists approximately 570,000 distinct CDR3 sequences, approximately 7.1% occurring once. Sequenced material: PBMCs from blood, taken around 2 years after vaccination. The chain employs TRBV29-1 and TRBJ2-3, with D possibly being TRBD2 (5 bases). The receptor was derived from a man aged 45 to 75 who received an inactivated influenza vaccine. CDR3 sequence: CSVESTGYTQYF. CDR3 nucleotide sequence: TGCAGCGTTGAATCGACGGGGTATACGCAGTATTTT.